This T cell receptor (beta chain) derives from a study of T cells in Graves' hyperthyroidism and ophthalmopathy. Study-level points and caveats: Ophthalmopathy could be told apart from stable hyperthyroidism with a 13 V-J model. Most clonotypes that expanded in the thyroid above 0.001 also showed up in blood.

Clinical symptoms, serum thyroxine and TRAb, thyroid ultrasound and orbital computed tomography together formed the diagnostic basis. What was amplified from RNA transcripts were TCR beta CDR3 regions. HTBI primers were used for first-round RT-PCR of the TCR CDR3. TCRdb used MiXCR to reprocess the multiplex PCR reads, holding one entry per CDR3 protein. Counted here are roughly 570,000 distinct CDR3 sequences, around 46% occurring once; the ten biggest clones make up roughly 19%. The J segment lost 0 bases and the V segment lost 5 bases, leaving 8 bases of the junction unmatched. The CDR3 has 17 amino acids. The germline V gene encodes CDR1 SGHAT and CDR2 FQNNGV. This clonotype was observed many times. Its target is unknown.

The TCR comes from an adult woman with Graves' disease, either hyperthyroidism or ophthalmopathy (not recorded which). This chain connects TRBV11-2 to TRBJ2-2; 8 bases match TRBD2. The specimen sequenced was peripheral blood or thyroid tissue (not recorded which). CDR3 loop: CASSLPTSAANTGELFF. The CDR3 bases are TGTGCCAGCAGCCTCCCGACTAGCGCTGCGAACACCGGGGAGCTGTTTTTT. The entire variable domain, with the rest obtained from reference TRBV11-2 and TRBJ2-2, is as follows: EAGVAQSPRYKIIEKRQSVAFWCNPISGHATLYWYQQILGQGPKLLIQFQNNGVVDDSQLPKDRFSAERLKGVDSTLKIQPAKLEDSAVYLCASSLPTSAANTGELFFGEGSRLTVL.